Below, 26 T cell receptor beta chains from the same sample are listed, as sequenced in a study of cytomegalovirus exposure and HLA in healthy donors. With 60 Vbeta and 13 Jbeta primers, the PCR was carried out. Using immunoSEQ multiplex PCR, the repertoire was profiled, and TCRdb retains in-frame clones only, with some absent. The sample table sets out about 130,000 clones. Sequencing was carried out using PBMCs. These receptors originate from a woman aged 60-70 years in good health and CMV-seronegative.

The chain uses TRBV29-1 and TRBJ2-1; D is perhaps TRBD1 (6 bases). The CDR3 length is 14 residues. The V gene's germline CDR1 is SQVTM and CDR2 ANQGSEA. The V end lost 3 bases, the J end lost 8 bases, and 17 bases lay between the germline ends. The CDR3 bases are TGCAGCGTTGACGGGGACACCTACCTCTATGAGCAGTTCTTC. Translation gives CSVDGDTYLYEQFF.

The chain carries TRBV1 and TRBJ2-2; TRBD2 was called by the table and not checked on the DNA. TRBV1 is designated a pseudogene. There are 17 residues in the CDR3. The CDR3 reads CTSTLNHRAGGTGELFF. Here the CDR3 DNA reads TGCACCAGCACTCTCAACCATCGGGCGGGAGGGACCGGGGAGCTGTTTTTT.

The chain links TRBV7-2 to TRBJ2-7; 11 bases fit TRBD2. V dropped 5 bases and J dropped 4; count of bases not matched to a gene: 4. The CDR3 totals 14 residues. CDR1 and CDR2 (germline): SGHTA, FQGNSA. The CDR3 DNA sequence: TGTGCCAGCAGCCCGCGACTAGCGGGGTACGAGCAGTACTTC. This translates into CASSPRLAGYEQYF. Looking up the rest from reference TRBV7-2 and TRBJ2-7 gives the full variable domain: GAGVSQSPSNKVTEKGKDVELRCDPISGHTALYWYRQSLGQGLEFLIYFQGNSAPDKSGLPSDRFSAERTGGSVSTLTIQRTQQEDSAVYLCASSPRLAGYEQYFGPGTRLTVT.

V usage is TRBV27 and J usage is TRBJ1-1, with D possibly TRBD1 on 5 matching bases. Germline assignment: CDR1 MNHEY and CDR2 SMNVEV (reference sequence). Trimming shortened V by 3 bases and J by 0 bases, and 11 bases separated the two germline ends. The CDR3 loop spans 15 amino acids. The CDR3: CASSFKSQVNTEAFF. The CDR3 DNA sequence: TGTGCCAGCAGTTTTAAATCACAGGTGAACACTGAAGCTTTCTTT.

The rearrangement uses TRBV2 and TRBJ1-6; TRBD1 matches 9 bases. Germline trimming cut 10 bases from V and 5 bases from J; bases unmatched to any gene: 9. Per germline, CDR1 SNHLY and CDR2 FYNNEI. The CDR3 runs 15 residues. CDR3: CATARDRANNSPLHF. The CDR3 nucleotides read TGTGCCACCGCTCGGGACAGGGCTAATAATTCACCCCTCCACTTT.

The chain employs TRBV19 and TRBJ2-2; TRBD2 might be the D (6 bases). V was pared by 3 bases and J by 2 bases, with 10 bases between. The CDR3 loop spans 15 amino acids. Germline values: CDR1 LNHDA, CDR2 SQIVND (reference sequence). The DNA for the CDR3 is TGTGCCAGTAGTATGGTGCGGGGAAACACCGGGGAGCTGTTTTTT. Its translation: CASSMVRGNTGELFF.

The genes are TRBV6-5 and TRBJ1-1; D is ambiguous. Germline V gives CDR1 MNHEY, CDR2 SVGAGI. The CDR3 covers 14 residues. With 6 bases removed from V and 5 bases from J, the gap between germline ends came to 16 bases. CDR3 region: CASRRGRVGTEAFF. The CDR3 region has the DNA TGTGCCAGCAGGCGAGGGAGGGTGGGAACTGAAGCTTTCTTT.

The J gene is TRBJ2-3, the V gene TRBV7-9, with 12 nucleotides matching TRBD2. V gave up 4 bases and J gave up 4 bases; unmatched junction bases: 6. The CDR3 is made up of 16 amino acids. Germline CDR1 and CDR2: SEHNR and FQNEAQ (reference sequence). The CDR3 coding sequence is TGTGCCAGCAGCTATCTAGCGGGAGGGCCTTCAGATACGCAGTATTTT. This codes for CASSYLAGGPSDTQYF.

Written as DNA, the CDR3 is TGTGCCAGCCAATCGGACAGGTACACCGGGGAGCTGTTTTTT. Protein: CASQSDRYTGELFF. The genes are TRBV5-4 and TRBJ2-2, with 7 nucleotides matching TRBD1. The V gene's germline CDR1 is SGHNT and CDR2 YYREEE (reference sequence). After removal of 7 bases from V and 3 bases from J, the junction contained 6 bases not matched to a gene. The CDR3 contains 14 residues.

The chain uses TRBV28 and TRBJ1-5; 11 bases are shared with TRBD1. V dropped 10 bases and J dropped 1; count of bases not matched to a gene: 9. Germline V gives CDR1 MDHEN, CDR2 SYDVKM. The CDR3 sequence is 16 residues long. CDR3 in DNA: TGTGCCACCACATTCAGGACAGGGGGCAGCAATCAGCCCCAGCATTTT. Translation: CATTFRTGGSNQPQHF.

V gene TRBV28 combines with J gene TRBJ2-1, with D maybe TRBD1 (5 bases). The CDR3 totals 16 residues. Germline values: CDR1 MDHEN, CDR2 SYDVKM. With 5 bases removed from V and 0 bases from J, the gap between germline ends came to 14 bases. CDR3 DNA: TGTGCCAGCAGTCCGATTGGACACAGCTCCTACAATGAGCAGTTCTTC. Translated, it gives CASSPIGHSSYNEQFF.

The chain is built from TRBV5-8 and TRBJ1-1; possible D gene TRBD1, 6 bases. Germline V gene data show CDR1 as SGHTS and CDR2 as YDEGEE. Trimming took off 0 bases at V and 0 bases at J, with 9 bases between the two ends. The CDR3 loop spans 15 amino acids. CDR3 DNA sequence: TGTGCCAGCAGCTTGGGGGGGACAATGAACACTGAAGCTTTCTTT. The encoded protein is CASSLGGTMNTEAFF. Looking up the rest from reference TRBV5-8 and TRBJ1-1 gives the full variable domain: EAGVTQSPTHLIKTRGQQATLRCSPISGHTSVYWYQQALGLGLQFLLWYDEGEERNRGNFPPRFSGRQFPNYSSELNVNALELEDSALYLCASSLGGTMNTEAFFGQGTRLTVV.

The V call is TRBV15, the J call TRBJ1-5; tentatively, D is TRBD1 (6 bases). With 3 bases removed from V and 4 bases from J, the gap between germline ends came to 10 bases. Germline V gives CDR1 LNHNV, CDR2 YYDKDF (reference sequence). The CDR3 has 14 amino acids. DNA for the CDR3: TGTGCCACCAGCAGTGCACAGGGAAATCAGCCCCAGCATTTT. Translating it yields CATSSAQGNQPQHF.

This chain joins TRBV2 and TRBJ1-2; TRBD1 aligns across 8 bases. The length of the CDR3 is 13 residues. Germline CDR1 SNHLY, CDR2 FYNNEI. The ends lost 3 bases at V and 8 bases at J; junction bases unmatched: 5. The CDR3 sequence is CASSDDRGAGYTF. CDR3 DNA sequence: TGTGCCAGCAGTGACGACAGGGGTGCGGGCTACACCTTC.

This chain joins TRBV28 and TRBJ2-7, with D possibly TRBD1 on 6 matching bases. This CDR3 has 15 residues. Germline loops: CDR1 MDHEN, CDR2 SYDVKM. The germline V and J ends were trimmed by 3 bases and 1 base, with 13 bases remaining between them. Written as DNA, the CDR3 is TGTGCCAGCAGTTTCGTTACAGGGAGTTCCTACGAGCAGTACTTC. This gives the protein CASSFVTGSSYEQYF.

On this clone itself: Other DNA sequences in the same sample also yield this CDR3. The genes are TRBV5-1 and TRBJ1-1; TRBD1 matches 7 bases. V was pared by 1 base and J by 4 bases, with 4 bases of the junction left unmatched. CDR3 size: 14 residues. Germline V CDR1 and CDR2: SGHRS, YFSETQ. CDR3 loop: CASSLRQGGTEAFF. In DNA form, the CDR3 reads TGCGCCAGCAGCTTGAGACAGGGAGGCACTGAAGCTTTCTTT.

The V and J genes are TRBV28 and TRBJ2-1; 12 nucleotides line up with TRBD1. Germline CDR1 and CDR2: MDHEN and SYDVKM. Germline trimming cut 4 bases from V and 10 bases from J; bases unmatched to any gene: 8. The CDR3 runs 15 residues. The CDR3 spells CASSSGQGAVGEQFF. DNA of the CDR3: TGTGCCAGCAGTTCGGGACAGGGGGCAGTAGGGGAGCAGTTCTTC.

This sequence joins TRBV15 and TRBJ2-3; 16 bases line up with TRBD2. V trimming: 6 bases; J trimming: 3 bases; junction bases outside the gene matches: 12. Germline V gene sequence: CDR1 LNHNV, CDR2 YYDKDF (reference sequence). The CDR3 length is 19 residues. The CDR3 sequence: CATSREGGLAGGRTDTQYF. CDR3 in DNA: TGTGCCACCAGTCGTGAGGGGGGACTAGCGGGAGGGCGGACAGATACGCAGTATTTT.

CDR3 nucleotide sequence: TGTGCCAGCAGGACCGGGACTAGTCCCAAAAACATTCAGTACTTC. Protein product: CASRTGTSPKNIQYF. V is TRBV2 and J is TRBJ2-4; TRBD2 matches 8 bases. Germline CDR1 SNHLY, CDR2 FYNNEI. V shed 6 bases, J shed 2 bases, and the junction held 6 bases outside the gene matches. CDR3 length: 15 residues.

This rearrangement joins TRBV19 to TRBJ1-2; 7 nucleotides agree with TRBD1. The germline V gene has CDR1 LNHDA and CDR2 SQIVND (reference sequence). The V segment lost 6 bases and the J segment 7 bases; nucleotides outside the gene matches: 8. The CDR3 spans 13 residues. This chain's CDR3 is CASSPGGKVGYTF. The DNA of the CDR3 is TGTGCCAGTAGCCCAGGGGGTAAGGTTGGCTACACCTTC.

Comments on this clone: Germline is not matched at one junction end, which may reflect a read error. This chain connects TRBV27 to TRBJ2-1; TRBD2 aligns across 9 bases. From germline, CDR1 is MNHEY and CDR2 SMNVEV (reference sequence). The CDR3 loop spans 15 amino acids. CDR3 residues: CASSLSPGLAHEQFF. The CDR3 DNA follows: TGTGCCAGCAGTCTATCCCCGGGACTAGCTCATGAGCAGTTCTTC.

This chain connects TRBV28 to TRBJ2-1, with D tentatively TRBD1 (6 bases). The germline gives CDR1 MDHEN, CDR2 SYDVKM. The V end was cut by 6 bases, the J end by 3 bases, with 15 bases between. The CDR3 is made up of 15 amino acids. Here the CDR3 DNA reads TGTGCCAGCAGGGTACAGGGAGCTATCTACAATGAGCAGTTCTTC. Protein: CASRVQGAIYNEQFF.

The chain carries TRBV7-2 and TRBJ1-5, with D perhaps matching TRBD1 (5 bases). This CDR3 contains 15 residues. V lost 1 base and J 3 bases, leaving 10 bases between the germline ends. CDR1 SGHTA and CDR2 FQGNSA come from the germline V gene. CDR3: CASSLVGALNQPQHF. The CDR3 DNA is TGTGCCAGCAGCTTAGTTGGGGCCCTCAATCAGCCCCAGCATTTT.

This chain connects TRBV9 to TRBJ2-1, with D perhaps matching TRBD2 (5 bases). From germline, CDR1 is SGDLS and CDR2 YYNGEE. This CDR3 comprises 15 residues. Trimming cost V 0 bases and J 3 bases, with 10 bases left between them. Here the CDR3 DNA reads TGTGCCAGCAGCGTAGACGAGGGTAGCTACAATGAGCAGTTCTTC. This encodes CASSVDEGSYNEQFF.

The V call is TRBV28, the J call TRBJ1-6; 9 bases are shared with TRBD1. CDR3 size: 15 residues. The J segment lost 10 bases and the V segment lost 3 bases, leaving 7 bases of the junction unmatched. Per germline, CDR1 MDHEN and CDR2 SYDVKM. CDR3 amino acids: CASSFRGQGISPLHF. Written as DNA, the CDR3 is TGTGCCAGCAGTTTTAGGGGACAGGGAATCTCACCCCTCCACTTT.

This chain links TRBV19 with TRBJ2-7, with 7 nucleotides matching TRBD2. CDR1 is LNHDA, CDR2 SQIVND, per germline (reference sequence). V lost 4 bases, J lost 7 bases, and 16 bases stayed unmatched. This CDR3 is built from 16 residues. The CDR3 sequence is CASSTPPLADGGEQYF. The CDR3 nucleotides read TGTGCCAGTAGTACCCCACCCCTAGCGGATGGTGGTGAGCAGTACTTC.